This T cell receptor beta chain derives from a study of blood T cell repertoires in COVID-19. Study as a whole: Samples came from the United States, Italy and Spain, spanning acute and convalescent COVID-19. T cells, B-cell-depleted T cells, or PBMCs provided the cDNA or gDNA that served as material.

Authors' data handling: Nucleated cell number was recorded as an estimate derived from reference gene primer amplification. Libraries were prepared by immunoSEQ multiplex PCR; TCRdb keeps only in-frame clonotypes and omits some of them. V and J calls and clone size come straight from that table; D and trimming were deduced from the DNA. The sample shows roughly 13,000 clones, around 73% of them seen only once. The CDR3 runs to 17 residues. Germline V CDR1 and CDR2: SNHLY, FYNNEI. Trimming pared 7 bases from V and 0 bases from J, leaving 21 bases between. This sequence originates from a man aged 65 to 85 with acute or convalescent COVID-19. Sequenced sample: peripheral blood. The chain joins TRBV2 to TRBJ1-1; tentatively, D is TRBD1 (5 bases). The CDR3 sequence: CASTTQARVSMNTEAFF. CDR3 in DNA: TGTGCCAGCACCACGCAGGCCAGGGTGTCCATGAACACTGAAGCTTTCTTT. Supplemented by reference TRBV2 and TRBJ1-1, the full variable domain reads EPEVTQTPSHQVTQMGQEVILRCVPISNHLYFYWYRQILGQKVEFLVSFYNNEISEKSEIFDDQFSVERPDGSNFTLKIRSTKLEDSAMYFCASTTQARVSMNTEAFFGQGTRLTVV.